The clone carrying this T cell receptor (beta chain) has more than one count but fewer than ten. As yet, its antigen is unknown. The data are from a study of graft-versus-host responses after intestinal transplantation. Study-level background: Anti-thymocyte globulin induction preceded approximately three years of tacrolimus and steroid maintenance in all recipients.

Sequencing used immunoSEQ multiplex PCR; TCRdb keeps in-frame clones, though not all of them. The sample lists about 78,000 clones, nearly 90% seen once, with roughly 4% in the top ten. Study results and limitations: There were GvH clones found in recipient marrow, and some of them appeared first in ileum or blood.

This CDR3 has 11 amino acids. Germline CDR1 and CDR2: SNHLY and FYNNEI. The V and J ends lost 8 bases and 9 bases respectively, with 13 bases between them. V and J are TRBV2 and TRBJ1-1; D call uncertain. The starting material was unstimulated CD8+ T cells sorted from spleen or lymph node cells, obtained before transplant. This TCR was sampled from a human donor who was the organ donor for an intestinal transplant. The CDR3, as DNA: TGTGCCAGCGACGACCGGGAACAAGCTTTCTTT. It yields the protein CASDDREQAFF.